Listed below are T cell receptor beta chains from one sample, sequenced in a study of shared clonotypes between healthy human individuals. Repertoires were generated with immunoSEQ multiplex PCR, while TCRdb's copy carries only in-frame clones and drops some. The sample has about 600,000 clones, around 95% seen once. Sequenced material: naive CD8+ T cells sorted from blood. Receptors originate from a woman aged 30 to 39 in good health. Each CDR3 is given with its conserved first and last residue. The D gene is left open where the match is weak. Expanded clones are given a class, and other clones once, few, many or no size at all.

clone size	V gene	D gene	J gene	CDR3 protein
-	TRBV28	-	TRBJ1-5	CASSFGEGNQPQHF
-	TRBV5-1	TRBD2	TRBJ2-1	CASSLDWTSGRLDNEQFF
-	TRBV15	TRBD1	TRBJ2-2	CATSPYRGSTGELFF
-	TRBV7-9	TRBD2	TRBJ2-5	CASSQLTSGDQETQYF
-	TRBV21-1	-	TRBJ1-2	CASSKERGLGGYTF
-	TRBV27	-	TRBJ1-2	CASTLGSSNYGYTF
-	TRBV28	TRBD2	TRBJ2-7	CASSLSGSGYEQYF
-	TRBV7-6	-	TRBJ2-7	CASSLWTGLDEQYF
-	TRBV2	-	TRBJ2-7	CASLPGQTSYEQYF
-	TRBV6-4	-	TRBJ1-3	CASSETVYTIYF
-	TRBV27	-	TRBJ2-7	CASSFGESSVYYEQYF
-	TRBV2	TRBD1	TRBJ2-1	CASLGGTGGGGSVHNEQFF
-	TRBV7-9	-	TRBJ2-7	CASSPPVGVWGDEQYF
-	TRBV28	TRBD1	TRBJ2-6	CASSESGTGVPSGANVLTF
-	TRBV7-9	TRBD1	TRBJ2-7	CASSPEGDREGSYEQYF
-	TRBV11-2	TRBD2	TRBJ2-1	CASSSGTRKALDEQFF
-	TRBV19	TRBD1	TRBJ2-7	CASSIAGGKSYEQYF
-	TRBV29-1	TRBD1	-	CSVEGPQGAAHEQYF
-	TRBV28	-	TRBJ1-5	CASSLFPNHQPQHF
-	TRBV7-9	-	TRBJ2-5	CASSFARWGQETQYF
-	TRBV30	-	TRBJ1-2	CALGQFYGYTF
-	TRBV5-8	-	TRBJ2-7	CASSQGPGEQYF
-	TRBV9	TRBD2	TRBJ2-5	CASSALAGGYQETQYF
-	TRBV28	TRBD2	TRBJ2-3	CASTFRLAEDTDTQYF
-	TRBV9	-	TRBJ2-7	CASSVEWGSRYEQYF
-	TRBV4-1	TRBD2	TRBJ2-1	CASSLGLAGGHEQFF
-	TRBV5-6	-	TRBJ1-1	CASSLGDSAEAFF
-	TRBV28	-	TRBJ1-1	CASRSVGSNTEAFF
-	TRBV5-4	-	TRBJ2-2	CASSRWGLGELFF
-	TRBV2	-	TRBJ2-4	CASSGGGAWDIQYF
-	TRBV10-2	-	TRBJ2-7	CASKVMGASSYEQYF
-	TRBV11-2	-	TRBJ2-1	CASSLSSFDEQFF
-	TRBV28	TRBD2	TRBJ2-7	CASSLPVGGGEQYF
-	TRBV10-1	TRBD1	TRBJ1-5	CASSRSGDREPIRHHSNQPQHF
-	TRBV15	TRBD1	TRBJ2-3	CATRTGWAVEDTQYF
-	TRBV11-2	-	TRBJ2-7	CASTLQRGSYEQYF
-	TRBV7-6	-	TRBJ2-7	CASSSLGGRDYEQYF
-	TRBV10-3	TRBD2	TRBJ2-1	CAISEGSGRNNEQFF
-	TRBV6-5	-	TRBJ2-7	CASASGQSYEQYF
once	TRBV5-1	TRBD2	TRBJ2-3	CASSGLSGGVLLGTDTQYF
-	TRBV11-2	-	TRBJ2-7	CASSATTEQYF
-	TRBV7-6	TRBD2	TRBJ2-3	CASSFGTSGSGDTQYF